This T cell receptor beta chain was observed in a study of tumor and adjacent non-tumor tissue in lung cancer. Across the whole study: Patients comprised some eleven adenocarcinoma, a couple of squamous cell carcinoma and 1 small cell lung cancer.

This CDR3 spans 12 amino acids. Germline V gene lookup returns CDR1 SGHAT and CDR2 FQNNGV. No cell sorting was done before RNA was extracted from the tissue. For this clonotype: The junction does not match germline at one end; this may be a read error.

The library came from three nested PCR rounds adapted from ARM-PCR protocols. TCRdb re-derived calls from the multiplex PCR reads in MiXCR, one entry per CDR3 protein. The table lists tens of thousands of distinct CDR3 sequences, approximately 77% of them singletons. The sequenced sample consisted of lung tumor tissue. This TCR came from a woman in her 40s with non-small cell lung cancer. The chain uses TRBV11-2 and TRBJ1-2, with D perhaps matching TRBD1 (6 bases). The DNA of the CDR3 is TGTGCTAGCAGAGCGGATCTGGGGGGCAACACCTTC. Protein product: CASRADLGGNTF.